The rows below give T cell receptor beta chains drawn from one sample of a study of blood T cell repertoires in COVID-19. Clones were read by immunoSEQ multiplex PCR, and TCRdb kept only the in-frame ones, dropping some. The sample carries 400,000 to 550,000 clones, around 90% recorded once. Source material: PBMCs or T cells enriched from blood (not recorded which). The receptor source for this set is a young woman with acute COVID-19. The CDR3 runs from the conserved cysteine through the conserved F or W. The D gene is left open where the match is weak. The size field is filled for only some rows; it gives once, few, many or a size class.

D	size	V	J	CDR3	DNA
TRBD2	-	TRBV27	TRBJ2-3	CASSTQREADTQYF	TGTGCCAGCAGCACACAGCGGGAGGCAGATACGCAGTATTTT
TRBD2	-	TRBV4-3	TRBJ2-1	CASSQQLAGFSNSRYNEQFF	TGCGCCAGCAGCCAACAACTAGCGGGATTTTCCAACTCCCGATACAATGAGCAGTTCTTC
TRBD2	-	TRBV5-1	TRBJ2-7	CASRQGLAGGRGYEQYF	TGCGCCAGCAGACAGGGACTAGCGGGAGGCCGCGGATACGAGCAGTACTTC
-	once	TRBV7-8	TRBJ2-2	CASSLGSSVGGELFF	TGTGCCAGCAGCTTAGGAAGTAGCGTGGGCGGGGAGCTGTTTTTT
-	-	TRBV30	TRBJ2-5	CAWSVQDRETQYF	TGTGCCTGGAGTGTACAGGACCGAGAGACCCAGTACTTC
-	-	TRBV2	TRBJ1-5	CASSGQGSNQPQHF	TGTGCCAGCAGTGGTCAGGGTAGCAATCAGCCCCAGCATTTT
-	-	TRBV3-1/TRBV3-2	TRBJ2-2	CASSQAGGGGELFF	TGTGCCAGCAGCCAGGCAGGGGGAGGCGGGGAGCTGTTTTTT
-	-	TRBV12-3/TRBV12-4	TRBJ1-2	CASSRGGYGYTF	TGTGCCAGCAGCCGTGGGGGGTATGGCTACACCTTC
-	-	TRBV18	TRBJ2-7	CASSPDRISYEQYF	TGTGCCAGCTCACCCGACAGGATCTCCTACGAGCAGTACTTC
-	-	TRBV3-1/TRBV3-2	TRBJ1-5	CASSQGAQPQHF	TGTGCCAGCAGCCAGGGGGCTCAGCCCCAGCATTTT
TRBD2	-	TRBV5-4	TRBJ2-2	CASSLGGGRWTGELFF	TGTGCCAGCAGCTTGGGCGGGGGGAGATGGACCGGGGAGCTGTTTTTT
TRBD1	-	TRBV5-1	TRBJ1-1	CASSPSLTGSIVTEAFF	TGCGCCAGCAGCCCCTCTCTGACAGGGAGTATTGTCACTGAAGCTTTCTTT
TRBD2	-	TRBV2	TRBJ2-3	CASSEANGGSDTQYF	TGTGCCAGCAGTGAAGCAAACGGGGGGTCAGATACGCAGTATTTT
-	-	TRBV5-1	TRBJ1-6	CASRADQSSPLHF	TGCGCCAGCAGGGCTGATCAATCTTCACCCCTCCACTTT
-	-	TRBV19	TRBJ1-4	CASKGGATNEKLFF	TGTGCCAGTAAGGGAGGCGCAACTAATGAAAAACTGTTTTTT
-	-	TRBV19	TRBJ1-2	CASSTRFGYTF	TGTGCCAGTAGTACCAGGTTTGGCTACACCTTC
-	-	TRBV4-1	TRBJ1-1	CASSQTSGHSNTEAFF	TGCGCCAGCAGCCAAACCTCGGGACATAGCAACACTGAAGCTTTCTTT
TRBD2	-	TRBV18	TRBJ2-1	CASSPIEKAGEQFF	TGTGCCAGCTCACCCATCGAAAAAGCGGGAGAGCAGTTCTTC
-	-	TRBV9	TRBJ1-2	CASSARGGGYTF	TGTGCCAGCAGCGCCAGGGGTGGTGGCTACACCTTC
-	-	TRBV12-5	TRBJ1-4	CASGFLGQLNEKLFF	TGTGCTAGTGGTTTCTTAGGACAGCTGAATGAAAAACTGTTTTTT
-	once	TRBV7-9	TRBJ2-7	CASSVGQSPEQYF	TGTGCCAGCAGCGTAGGACAGTCCCCCGAGCAGTACTTC
-	-	TRBV9	TRBJ1-4	CASSDMPGLRDEKLFF	TGTGCCAGCAGCGACATGCCCGGACTCAGAGATGAAAAACTGTTTTTT
-	-	TRBV7-9	TRBJ1-3	CASSLGANGNTIYF	TGTGCCAGCAGCTTGGGGGCAAATGGAAACACCATATATTTT
-	-	TRBV5-8	TRBJ1-6	CASSLGPGAYNSPLHF	TGTGCCAGCAGCTTAGGGCCGGGAGCCTATAATTCACCCCTCCACTTT
TRBD2	-	TRBV30	TRBJ2-3	CAWKGGRGVTDTDTQYF	TGTGCCTGGAAGGGCGGGAGGGGAGTTACGGACACAGATACGCAGTATTTT
TRBD2	-	TRBV7-2	TRBJ2-2	CASSSRLAGVAGELFF	TGTGCCAGCAGCTCCCGACTAGCGGGGGTAGCCGGGGAGCTGTTTTTT
TRBD1	once	TRBV30	TRBJ2-7	CAWSMVGTGSYEQYF	TGTGCCTGGAGTATGGTAGGGACAGGGTCCTACGAGCAGTACTTC
-	-	TRBV5-1	TRBJ1-2	CASSNPRGAGYTF	TGCGCCAGCAGCAACCCACGCGGGGCTGGCTACACCTTC
-	-	TRBV18	TRBJ1-6	CASSINLGLYSPLHF	TGTGCCAGCTCGATAAACCTGGGCTTATATTCACCCCTCCACTTT
-	once	TRBV28	TRBJ1-1	CASSSPPRGDTEAFF	TGTGCCAGCAGTTCCCCACCCCGGGGAGACACTGAAGCTTTCTTT
TRBD1	once	TRBV7-9	TRBJ1-2	CASSYLSLSGGGYTF	TGTGCCAGCAGCTACCTTAGTTTATCAGGGGGTGGCTACACCTTC
-	-	TRBV14	TRBJ1-2	CASSQVNSYGYTF	TGTGCCAGCAGCCAAGTTAACAGCTATGGCTACACCTTC
-	-	TRBV4-3	TRBJ1-2	CASSQVRESYGYTF	TGCGCCAGCAGCCAAGTCAGGGAAAGCTATGGCTACACCTTC
TRBD1	-	TRBV24-1	TRBJ1-4	CATSGQGDEKLFF	TGTGCCACCAGCGGACAGGGGGATGAAAAACTGTTTTTT
-	-	TRBV5-1	TRBJ2-1	CASSLKTQKGMHHNEQFF	TGCGCCAGCAGCTTGAAGACACAAAAGGGGATGCATCACAATGAGCAGTTCTTC
TRBD1	-	TRBV5-1	TRBJ1-2	CASSGPGGRYGYTF	TGCGCCAGCAGCGGTCCAGGGGGCCGCTATGGCTACACCTTC
TRBD1	-	TRBV28	TRBJ2-5	CASSYGLGQGPVAQYF	TGTGCCAGCAGTTACGGTCTGGGACAGGGTCCGGTGGCCCAGTACTTC
TRBD1	-	TRBV5-4	TRBJ1-4	CASSRDRRNEKLFF	TGTGCCAGCAGCAGGGACAGGAGGAATGAAAAACTGTTTTTT
-	-	TRBV5-1	TRBJ2-5	CASSERSIQETQYF	TGCGCCAGCAGCGAGCGGAGTATCCAAGAGACCCAGTACTTC
TRBD1	-	TRBV4-2	TRBJ1-2	CASSQSDREDYGYTF	TGTGCCAGCAGCCAATCGGACAGGGAAGACTATGGCTACACCTTC